This is a list of T cell receptor beta chains from one sample in a study of control samples from healthy donors and cancer patients. Sequencing was performed with immunoSEQ multiplex PCR; in TCRdb, only in-frame clones are kept and a portion is missing. The sample holds some 140,000 clones, about 85% seen once. Sequencing was performed on blood. The receptor source for this set is a woman aged 25 to 45 in good health. CDR3s include the opening cysteine and the closing phenylalanine or tryptophan. D genes are given only for firm matches. Part of the rows lack a size; the others show once, few, many or a class for expanded clones.

CDR3	DNA	J	V	size	D
CASSPSWGLDGTEAFF	TGTGCCAGCAGTCCAAGCTGGGGCCTGGATGGGACTGAAGCTTTCTTT	TRBJ1-1	TRBV5-8	NA	NA
CARDGGLSNTEAFF	TGTGCCAGGGACGGGGGGCTTTCGAACACTGAAGCTTTCTTT	TRBJ1-1	TRBV19	NA	NA
CASSLRGDTQYF	TGTGCCAGCAGCCTCCGGGGAGATACGCAGTATTTT	TRBJ2-3	TRBV27	NA	NA
CAIGDRGPEKLFF	TGTGCCATCGGGGACAGGGGGCCTGAAAAACTGTTTTTT	TRBJ1-4	TRBV10-3	NA	TRBD1
CASSFLLAGEGLDEQFF	TGCGCCAGCAGCTTTCTACTAGCGGGAGAGGGCTTGGATGAGCAGTTCTTC	TRBJ2-1	TRBV5-1	NA	TRBD2
CARGQSSGNTIYF	TGTGCCAGGGGACAGAGCTCTGGAAACACCATATATTTT	TRBJ1-3	TRBV2	NA	TRBD1
CSVLGAEFYGYTF	TGCAGCGTTCTCGGGGCCGAATTCTATGGCTACACCTTC	TRBJ1-2	TRBV29-1	NA	NA
CASRMEKQGDFGYTF	TGCGCCAGCAGAATGGAAAAACAGGGGGACTTTGGCTACACCTTC	TRBJ1-2	TRBV5-1	NA	TRBD1
CASSYAAEGGNTEAFF	TGTGCCAGCAGTTACGCGGCAGAGGGAGGGAACACTGAAGCTTTCTTT	TRBJ1-1	TRBV6-5	NA	NA
CASSTVTYSGNTIYF	TGTGCCAGCAGCACCGTCACTTACTCTGGAAACACCATATATTTT	TRBJ1-3	TRBV21-1	NA	NA
CASSSWGVAGEYPDTQYF	TGTGCCAGCAGCTCCTGGGGGGTAGCGGGAGAGTACCCAGATACGCAGTATTTT	TRBJ2-3	TRBV7-2	NA	TRBD2
CASSYDGLAGYEQYF	TGCGCCAGCAGCTACGACGGACTAGCGGGCTACGAGCAGTACTTC	TRBJ2-7	TRBV5-1	NA	TRBD2
CACLADEEWKNSPLHF	TGTGCCTGCTTAGCAGATGAGGAATGGAAAAATTCACCCCTCCACTTT	TRBJ1-6	TRBV30	NA	NA
CASSLGDGYGYTF	TGTGCCAGCAGCTTAGGAGACGGCTATGGCTACACCTTC	TRBJ1-2	TRBV7-6	NA	NA
CASSQGRASDGYEQYF	TGTGCCAGCAGCCAAGGTAGGGCTAGCGACGGCTACGAGCAGTACTTC	TRBJ2-7	TRBV3-1/TRBV3-2	NA	NA
CSAAPGQNQPQHF	TGCAGCGCCGCGCCGGGACAGAATCAGCCCCAGCATTTT	TRBJ1-5	TRBV29-1	once	TRBD1
CASSLNFGETQYF	TGTGCCAGCAGTTTAAACTTTGGGGAGACCCAGTACTTC	TRBJ2-5	TRBV7-2	NA	NA
CASSQPVGAGIGNEQFF	TGTGCCAGCAGCCAGCCCGTGGGAGCGGGAATTGGCAATGAGCAGTTCTTC	TRBJ2-1	TRBV4-2	once	TRBD2
CASRPTGSGTSITDTQYF	TGTGCCAGCAGACCGACAGGGTCGGGGACTAGTATCACAGATACGCAGTATTTT	TRBJ2-3	TRBV28	NA	NA
CASSGTSGRIETQYF	TGCGCCAGCAGTGGGACTAGCGGGAGAATAGAGACCCAGTACTTC	TRBJ2-5	TRBV10-1	NA	TRBD2
CASSTGTGDYGYTF	TGTGCCAGCAGTACCGGGACAGGGGACTATGGCTACACCTTC	TRBJ1-2	TRBV27	few	TRBD1
CASSFPGLAGGSYEQYF	TGTGCCAGCAGCTTTCCGGGACTAGCGGGAGGAAGTTACGAGCAGTACTTC	TRBJ2-7	TRBV5-4	NA	TRBD2
CASSPRTGPYEQYF	TGTGCCAGCAGCCCCCGGACAGGACCCTACGAGCAGTACTTC	TRBJ2-7	TRBV7-2	NA	TRBD1
CATSDPRGSGEKLFF	TGTGCCACCAGTGACCCCCGAGGGAGTGGTGAAAAACTGTTTTTT	TRBJ1-4	TRBV24-1	NA	NA
CASSQQSSGNTIYF	TGTGCCAGTAGTCAGCAATCCTCTGGAAACACCATATATTTT	TRBJ1-3	TRBV19	NA	NA
CSASHSGSTYNEQFF	TGCAGCGCATCACATAGCGGGAGTACCTACAATGAGCAGTTCTTC	TRBJ2-1	TRBV29-1	NA	TRBD2
CASSEVRDTEAFF	TGTGCCAGCAGTGAAGTTAGGGACACTGAAGCTTTCTTT	TRBJ1-1	TRBV6-1	once	NA
CASTPPGQGSGYTF	TGTGCCAGCACCCCCCCCGGCCAGGGCTCCGGCTACACCTTC	TRBJ1-2	TRBV6-5	NA	NA
CASSVRTFAGEQYF	TGTGCCAGCAGTGTTCGGACCTTTGCGGGGGAGCAGTACTTC	TRBJ2-7	TRBV2	NA	NA
CATFLDSLNQPQHF	TGTGCCACGTTCCTAGACAGCCTTAATCAGCCCCAGCATTTT	TRBJ1-5	TRBV24-1	NA	NA